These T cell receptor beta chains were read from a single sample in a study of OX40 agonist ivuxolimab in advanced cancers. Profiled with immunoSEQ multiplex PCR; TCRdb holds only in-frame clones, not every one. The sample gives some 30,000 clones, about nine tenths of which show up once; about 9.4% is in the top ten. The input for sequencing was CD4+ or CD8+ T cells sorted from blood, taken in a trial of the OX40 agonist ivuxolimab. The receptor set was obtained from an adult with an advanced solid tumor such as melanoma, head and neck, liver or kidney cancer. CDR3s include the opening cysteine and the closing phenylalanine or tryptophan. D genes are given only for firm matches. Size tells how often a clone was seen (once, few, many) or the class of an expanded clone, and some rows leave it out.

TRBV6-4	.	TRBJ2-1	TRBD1	TGTGCCAGCAGTGACTCAACAGGGGGGTACAATGAGCAGTTCTTC	CASSDSTGGYNEQFF
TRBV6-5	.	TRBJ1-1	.	TGTGCCAGCAGTTACTCTGAGCGGTCTGAAGCTTTCTTT	CASSYSERSEAFF
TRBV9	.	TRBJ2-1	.	TGTGCCAGCAGCCTCCCCCGGGCGGGCTTTAAAACGAATGAGCAGTTCTTC	CASSLPRAGFKTNEQFF
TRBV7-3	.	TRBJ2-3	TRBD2	TGTGCCAGCAGCTTAGGGGCGGGGGCAGATACGCAGTATTTT	CASSLGAGADTQYF
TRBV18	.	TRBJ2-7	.	TGTGCCAGCTCCGTCGGGGGACAAATCTACGAGCAGTACTTC	CASSVGGQIYEQYF
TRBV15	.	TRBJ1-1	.	TGTGCCACCAGCAGAGCTGGGAACACTGAAGCTTTCTTT	CATSRAGNTEAFF
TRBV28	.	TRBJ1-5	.	TGTGCCAGCAGTTTTTTTCCGCCCCAGCATTTT	CASSFFPPQHF
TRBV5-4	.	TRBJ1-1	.	TGTGCCAGCGGGCGCGGAGTTAACACTGAAGCTTTCTTT	CASGRGVNTEAFF
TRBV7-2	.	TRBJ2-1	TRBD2	TGTGCCAGCAGCTTAGCGCTTTTGGCGGGAGGGGATGAGCAGTTCTTC	CASSLALLAGGDEQFF
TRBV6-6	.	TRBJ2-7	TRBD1	TGTGCCAGCAGTAGACCGGACAGGCGCTACGAGCAGTACTTC	CASSRPDRRYEQYF
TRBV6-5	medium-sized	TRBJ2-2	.	TGTGCCAGCAGCCCCGAGACGGCCGGGGAGCTGTTTTTT	CASSPETAGELFF
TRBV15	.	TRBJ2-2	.	TGTGCCACCCGAGCAGACCCGAACACCGGGGAGCTGTTTTTT	CATRADPNTGELFF
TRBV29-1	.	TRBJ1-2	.	TGCAGCGTTCTTCTTCCAGCGACTAACTATGGCTACACCTTC	CSVLLPATNYGYTF
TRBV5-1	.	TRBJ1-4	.	TGCGCCAGCAACTTACAGGGTCCTGGGGAAAAACTGTTTTTT	CASNLQGPGEKLFF
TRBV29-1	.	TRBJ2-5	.	TGCAGCGTGGGGGGTCCAGACTCGGAGACCCAGTACTTC	CSVGGPDSETQYF
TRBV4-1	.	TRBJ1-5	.	TGCGCCAGCGCACAGGCGCCCCATCAGCCCCAGCATTTT	CASAQAPHQPQHF
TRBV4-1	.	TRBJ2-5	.	TGCGCCAGCAGCCTCCAAGCGATCGGGGCGGGGTACCAAGAGACCCAGTACTTC	CASSLQAIGAGYQETQYF
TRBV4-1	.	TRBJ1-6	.	TGCGCCAGCAGCCACGATCGGGGGCGGGACAATAATTCACCCCTCCACTTT	CASSHDRGRDNNSPLHF
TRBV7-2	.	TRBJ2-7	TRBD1	TGTGCCAGCAGCTTATACAGGGGGTCCTACGAGCAGTACTTC	CASSLYRGSYEQYF
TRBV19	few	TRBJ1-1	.	TGTGCCAGTAGTATAGTCCCCGAGGCTGAAGCTTTCTTT	CASSIVPEAEAFF
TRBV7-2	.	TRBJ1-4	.	TGTGCCAGCAGCTTAGGTTACGATTTGGAAAAACTGTTTTTT	CASSLGYDLEKLFF
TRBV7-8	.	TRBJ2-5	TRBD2	TGTGCCAGCAGCTTAGGGGAGGGGGAGACCCAGTACTTC	CASSLGEGETQYF
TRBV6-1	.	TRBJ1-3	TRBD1	TGTGCCAGCACCCTAGACAGGGTGCCTGGAAACACCATATATTTT	CASTLDRVPGNTIYF
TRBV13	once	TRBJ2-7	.	TGTGCCAGCAGCTTAGACCCAACAACTAGCTCCTACGAGCAGTACTTC	CASSLDPTTSSYEQYF
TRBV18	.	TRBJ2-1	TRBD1	TGTGCCAGCTCACTCGTAAGGCAGGGGGCCGACAATGAGCAGTTCTTC	CASSLVRQGADNEQFF
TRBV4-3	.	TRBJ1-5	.	TGCGCCAGCAGCCAAGAACTTTCAGGGGGCAATCAGCCCCAGCATTTT	CASSQELSGGNQPQHF
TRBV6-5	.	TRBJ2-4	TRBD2	TGTGCCAGCAGTTACGAAGCGGGGGGGCTGGGGAACATTCAGTACTTC	CASSYEAGGLGNIQYF
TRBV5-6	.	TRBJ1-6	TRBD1	TGTGCCAGCAGCCCAGGGGGTTCACCCCTCCACTTT	CASSPGGSPLHF
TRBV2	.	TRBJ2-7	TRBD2	TGTGCCAGCAGCGCCACTAGCGGGAGGGTTTACGAGCAGTACTTC	CASSATSGRVYEQYF
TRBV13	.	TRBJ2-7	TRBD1	TGTGCCAGCAGCCGAGGACAGGGGGCGGGGGAGCAGTACTTC	CASSRGQGAGEQYF
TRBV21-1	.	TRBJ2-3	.	TGTGCCAGCAGCTCATCGGCTCCTAGCACAGATACGCAGTATTTT	CASSSSAPSTDTQYF
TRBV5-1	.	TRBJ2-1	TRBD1	TGCGCCAGCAGCCAGGACAGGGGGCACAATGAGCAGTTCTTC	CASSQDRGHNEQFF
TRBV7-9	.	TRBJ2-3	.	TGTGCCAGCGGGGGCAGCACAGATACGCAGTATTTT	CASGGSTDTQYF
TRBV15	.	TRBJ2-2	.	TGTGCCACCAGCATCCGTCGGGGCACCGGGGAGCTGTTTTTT	CATSIRRGTGELFF
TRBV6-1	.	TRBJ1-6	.	TGTGCCAGCAGTACGCCGGGGCCGCGAACCCTCCACTTT	CASSTPGPRTLHF
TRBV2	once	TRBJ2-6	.	TGTGCCAGCAGTGACGTAGCGGCTGGGGCCAACGTCCTGACTTTC	CASSDVAAGANVLTF
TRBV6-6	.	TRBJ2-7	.	TGTGCCAGCAGTTACGGACAGCGATACGAGCAGTACTTC	CASSYGQRYEQYF
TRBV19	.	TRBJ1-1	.	TGTGCCAGTAGTGTCCTGCAGGGTAACACTGAAGCTTTCTTT	CASSVLQGNTEAFF
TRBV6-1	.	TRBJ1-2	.	TGTGCCAGCAGTTATAGGGAGAACTATGGCTACACCTTC	CASSYRENYGYTF
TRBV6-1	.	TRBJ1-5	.	TGTGCCAGCAGTGACGGTTACGGTCAGCCCCAGCATTTT	CASSDGYGQPQHF
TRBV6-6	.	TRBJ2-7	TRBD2	TGTGCCAGCAGCGAGACTAGCGGCTACGAGCAGTACTTC	CASSETSGYEQYF
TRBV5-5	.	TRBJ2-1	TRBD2	TGTGCCAGCAAACAAGGGAGGGATAGCTCCTACAATGAGCAGTTCTTC	CASKQGRDSSYNEQFF
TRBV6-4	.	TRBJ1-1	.	TGTGCCAGCCGGGCAGGGATGGGGAACACTGAAGCTTTCTTT	CASRAGMGNTEAFF
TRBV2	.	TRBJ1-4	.	TGTGCCAGCAGTGATGGGACAAATGAAAAACTGTTTTTT	CASSDGTNEKLFF
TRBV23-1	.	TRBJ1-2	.	TGCGCCAGCAGTCAATCGCGCAGGACCCGCGACGGAGCTAACTATGGCTACACCTTC	CASSQSRRTRDGANYGYTF
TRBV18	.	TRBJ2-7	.	TGTGCCAGCTCACCCCGGGCTAGGTCCTCCTACGAGCAGTACTTC	CASSPRARSSYEQYF